This paragraph covers one TCR beta chain sequence. The germline V gene has CDR1 SGHVS and CDR2 FNYEAQ. Trimming took 5 bases from V and 1 from J; bases not matched to a gene: 2. The CDR3 is 14 amino acids. Seattle patients were enrolled during active infection and followed longitudinally. Libraries were prepared by immunoSEQ multiplex PCR; TCRdb keeps only in-frame clonotypes and omits some of them. The sample records approximately 180,000 clones, over 80% being singletons. This specimen belongs to a study of blood T cell repertoires in COVID-19. Study as a whole: Sources were T cells, B-cell-depleted T cells, or PBMCs; the material itself was cDNA or gDNA.

The sequence was collected from a middle-aged woman with COVID-19, enrolled during active disease. The sample consisted of peripheral blood. V and J are TRBV7-6 and TRBJ2-1; TRBD1 agrees at 7 bases. In DNA form, the CDR3 reads TGTGCCAGCAGCCGACAGGGTTCCTACAATGAGCAGTTCTTC. Residues: CASSRQGSYNEQFF.